This T cell receptor (beta chain) is from a study of identifying expanded T cells in peripheral blood. Germline V gene data show CDR1 as MNHEY and CDR2 as SMNVEV (reference sequence). V lost 3 bases to trimming and J lost 5 bases, with 19 bases between them. The CDR3 loop spans 16 amino acids. TCRdb's table, derived via immunoSEQ multiplex PCR, lists solely in-frame clones and lacks some. The sample includes nearly 60,000 clones, roughly nine tenths of them seen just once. This TCR was sampled from a person aged 18 to 70 in good health. The sequenced sample was blood. This chain links TRBV27 with TRBJ2-5; D is uncertain. The CDR3 coding sequence is TGTGCCAGCAGTTTTTCCCGGGTCCCGTCGGTGGAGACCCAGTACTTC. As protein: CASSFSRVPSVETQYF.